Listed below are T cell receptor beta chains from one sample, sequenced in a study of cytomegalovirus exposure and HLA in healthy donors. TCRdb keeps only in-frame clones here, not all; method: immunoSEQ multiplex PCR. Of some 190,000 clones listed, 75% to 85% are singletons. Sequenced input: PBMCs. The receptors derive from a man between 18 and 35 years old in good health and CMV-seronegative. Each CDR3 is given with its conserved first and last residue. D genes are given only for firm matches. Size is omitted from some rows. Given values are once, few, many or a class for expanded clones.

TRBJ1-2 | - | - | TRBV28 | CASSSTESRDGYTF | TGTGCCAGCAGCTCTACAGAATCCAGGGATGGCTACACCTTC
TRBJ2-6 | - | - | TRBV6-1 | CASWGQGSGANVLTF | TGTGCCAGCTGGGGGCAGGGCTCTGGGGCCAACGTCCTGACTTTC
TRBJ2-7 | - | - | TRBV5-1 | CASSSAQVVSEQYF | TGCGCCAGCAGCTCCGCACAAGTGGTAAGCGAGCAGTACTTC
TRBJ2-1 | - | TRBD2 | TRBV28 | CASSPLAGTANEQFF | TGTGCCAGCAGTCCCCTAGCGGGAACGGCCAATGAGCAGTTCTTC
TRBJ2-5 | - | TRBD2 | TRBV4-1 | CASSQAGRVWETQYF | TGCGCCAGCAGCCAAGCCGGGAGGGTTTGGGAGACCCAGTACTTC
TRBJ1-2 | once | TRBD1 | TRBV9 | CASSPRTGDVGYTF | TGTGCCAGCAGCCCCAGGACAGGGGATGTTGGCTACACCTTC
TRBJ1-5 | - | TRBD1 | TRBV7-8 | CASSPGTGESNQPQHF | TGTGCCAGCAGTCCCGGGACAGGGGAATCCAATCAGCCCCAGCATTTT
TRBJ2-3 | - | - | TRBV7-9 | CASSVQRDTQYF | TGTGCCAGCAGCGTACAGAGAGATACGCAGTATTTT
TRBJ2-7 | - | - | TRBV7-9 | CASSLGTASYEQYF | TGTGCCAGCAGCTTAGGGACAGCCTCCTACGAGCAGTACTTC
TRBJ1-6 | - | - | TRBV6-1 | CASSVQSPLHF | TGTGCCAGCAGTGTACAGTCACCCCTCCACTTT
TRBJ1-3 | once | TRBD1 | TRBV5-6 | CASSPGTGAGNTIYF | TGTGCCAGCAGCCCCGGGACAGGGGCTGGAAACACCATATATTTT
TRBJ2-3 | - | - | TRBV7-6 | CASSLDINPGTDTQYF | TGTGCCAGCAGCTTAGATATCAATCCGGGCACAGATACGCAGTATTTT
TRBJ2-2 | - | TRBD2 | TRBV7-3 | CASSSGTSGGALLFF | TGTGCCAGCAGCTCCGGTACTAGCGGGGGGGCCCTGCTGTTTTTT
TRBJ2-1 | - | TRBD2 | TRBV7-3 | CASSLGDGGSEQFF | TGTGCCAGCAGCCTAGGGGACGGCGGGAGTGAGCAGTTCTTC
TRBJ2-5 | few | - | TRBV9 | CASSVASAGSLQETQYF | TGTGCCAGCAGCGTAGCGTCGGCGGGGAGCCTCCAAGAGACCCAGTACTTC
TRBJ2-7 | once | - | TRBV29-1 | CSAGTSYEQYF | TGCAGCGCCGGGACTTCCTACGAGCAGTACTTC
TRBJ1-2 | - | - | TRBV18 | CASSPGEGPSGGYTF | TGTGCCAGCTCACCAGGGGAGGGGCCGTCTGGTGGCTACACCTTC